This TCR beta chain was found in a study of shared clonotypes between healthy human individuals. Study as a whole: The donor pool was made up of two women and a few men aged 18 to 49.

Study-wide results and caveats: Deeper or shallower sequencing was expected to change how clonotypes are shared among donors. Investigators collected only blood, and repertoires in tissues likely differ.

Germline V gene data show CDR1 as SNHLY and CDR2 as FYNNEI. J gave up 0 bases and V 5 bases, and 9 bases lay outside the gene matches. The CDR3 is 18 residues long. On this clone: As yet, its antigen is unknown.

Method: immunoSEQ multiplex PCR; TCRdb's copy keeps in-frame clones and lacks some. The sample carries about 560,000 clones, around 80% recorded once. The TCR originated in a woman in her forties in good health. Some clones in this sample may be carry-over from other donors' samples. This sequence joins TRBV2 and TRBJ2-6; 8 nucleotides align to TRBD1. The sequenced sample was PBMCs. Here the CDR3 reads CASSRQGPQYSGANVLTF. The CDR3 nucleotides read TGTGCCAGCAGTCGACAGGGGCCACAGTACTCTGGGGCCAACGTCCTGACTTTC.